The present TCR beta chain was sequenced within a study of breast tumors, draining lymph nodes, adjacent tissues. This clonotype was seen at least ten times. TCRdb called the multiplex PCR reads again in MiXCR, with one record for every CDR3 protein. The profile shows approximately 300,000 distinct CDR3 sequences, under 35% of them singletons. CDR3 length equals 16 residues. Trimming removed 4 bases from V and 5 bases from J; junction bases left unmatched: 12. Germline V gene lookup returns CDR1 SGDLS and CDR2 YYNGEE. Axillary draining lymph nodes of breast cancer patients supplied the node samples. Material for sequencing was axillary lymph node tissue. The chain links TRBV9 to TRBJ2-7, with TRBD2 identical over 10 bases. The sequence came from a female donor with breast cancer. Some clones in this sample may be carry-over from other donors' samples. Here the CDR3 reads CASSPTSGEARHEQYF. DNA for the CDR3: TGTGCCAGCAGCCCCACTAGCGGGGAGGCCCGCCACGAGCAGTACTTC. Full variable domain (remainder filled in from reference TRBV9 and TRBJ2-7): DSGVTQTPKHLITATGQRVTLRCSPRSGDLSVYWYQQSLDQGLQFLIQYYNGEERAKGNILERFSAQQFPDLHSELNLSSLELGDSALYFCASSPTSGEARHEQYFGPGTRLTVT.